Listed below are T cell receptor beta chains from one sample, sequenced in a study of vaccination effects on CD4 cells after COVID-19. The antigens for these receptors are not known. Measured with immunoSEQ multiplex PCR; TCRdb has only the in-frame clones, and not every one. The sample contains about 54,000 clones, roughly 76% of which appear only once. This sample comprised CD4+ T cells from PBMCs cultured with HCoV-229E spike peptides, obtained before COVID-19 vaccination. Receptors originate from a human donor who received a COVID-19 vaccine. CDR3s include the opening cysteine and the closing phenylalanine or tryptophan. D genes are given only for firm matches. Size is omitted from some rows. Given values are once, few, many or a class for expanded clones.

v_gene,j_gene,d_gene,abundance,CDR3nt,CDR3aa
TRBV7-9,TRBJ2-3,TRBD2,NA,TGTGCCAGCAGCTTAGTGCGGGGGGCCCCAGGGTTTAAGAAGTATTTT,CASSLVRGAPGFKKYF
TRBV7-8,TRBJ2-5,NA,NA,TGTGCCAGCAGCTTTACTGGACAAGAGACCCAGTACTTC,CASSFTGQETQYF
TRBV29-1,TRBJ2-3,TRBD2,NA,TGCAGCGTCGCGGGGGGCGTATCAGATACGCAGTATTTT,CSVAGGVSDTQYF
TRBV6-2/TRBV6-3,TRBJ1-2,TRBD1,NA,TGTGCCAGCAGTACCATACAGGGGAATGGCTACACCTTC,CASSTIQGNGYTF
TRBV7-8,TRBJ2-6,NA,few,TGTGCCAGCAGTGAATCTGGGGCCAACGTCCTGACTTTC,CASSESGANVLTF
TRBV27,TRBJ2-6,NA,NA,TGTGCCAGCACGGGGGTCCACTCTGGGGCCAACGTCCTGACTTTC,CASTGVHSGANVLTF
TRBV6-5,TRBJ1-6,TRBD1,NA,TGTGCCAGCATCTGGACAGGGGCGGATTCACCCCTCCACTTT,CASIWTGADSPLHF
TRBV7-2,TRBJ1-1,TRBD1,NA,TGTGCCAGCAGCTTAGTCTGGGGACAGGCCGAAGCAGGAGCTTTCTTT,CASSLVWGQAEAGAFF
TRBV9,TRBJ2-3,NA,NA,TGTGCCAGCAGCCTATTTACTAGCACAGATACGCAGTATTTT,CASSLFTSTDTQYF
TRBV11-2,TRBJ1-5,NA,NA,TGTGCCAGCAGCCGAATGGGTCAGCCCCAGCATTTT,CASSRMGQPQHF
TRBV7-2,TRBJ1-1,NA,once,TGTGCCAGCAGCTTACCCAGCTACACTGAAGCTTTCTTT,CASSLPSYTEAFF
TRBV5-1,TRBJ2-2,NA,NA,TGCGCCAGCAGCTTGGATTGGGGGCTAACCGGGGAGCTGTTTTTT,CASSLDWGLTGELFF
TRBV5-1,TRBJ2-2,NA,NA,TGCGCCAGCAGCTCCGACTCCCTCGGCGGGGAGCTGTTTTTT,CASSSDSLGGELFF
TRBV19,TRBJ2-2,NA,NA,TGTGCCAGTAGTATATACACGAACACCGGGGAGCTGTTTTTT,CASSIYTNTGELFF
TRBV10-1,TRBJ2-1,TRBD2,NA,TGCGCCAGCAGTGATCTAGCGGGGGGGCCGGGGAATGAGCAGTTCTTC,CASSDLAGGPGNEQFF
TRBV20-1,TRBJ2-5,NA,NA,TGCAGTGCTAAGGGGCAAGAGACCCAGTACTTC,CSAKGQETQYF
TRBV5-1,TRBJ2-5,NA,NA,TGCGCCAGCAGCCCGATCTTCCAAGAGACCCAGTACTTC,CASSPIFQETQYF
TRBV2,TRBJ1-2,TRBD1,NA,TGTGCCAGCAGTAGGACAGGGTATGGCTACACCTTC,CASSRTGYGYTF
TRBV30,TRBJ1-6,NA,NA,TGTGCCTGGACAATTTCACGGAGCTCCTATAATTCACCCCTCCACTTT,CAWTISRSSYNSPLHF
TRBV12-5,TRBJ2-3,TRBD1,NA,TGTGCTAGTTCACCCTGGGACAGGGGTTCCGAAGATACGCAGTATTTT,CASSPWDRGSEDTQYF